Each of the 17 T cell receptor beta chains below was sequenced from the same sample in a study of early T cells in non-severe SARS-CoV-2 infection (dated by TCRdb to about 2021). To prepare the library, 5' RACE was applied. Sequencing took place on a NextSeq 500. Clones were called with MiXCR by TCRdb after fastp trimmed the public reads at Q25, and only in-frame beta chains were retained. Each entry is one CDR3 protein sequence, shown with its most common DNA and genes. The sample table shows fewer than 120,000 distinct CDR3 sequences, and about 12% are seen once. The ten largest make up around 4% of the sample. The starting material was whole blood, obtained at baseline. These receptors all stem from an adult who was a healthcare worker with PCR-confirmed SARS-CoV-2 infection or an uninfected control (not recorded which).

This clonotype has only a few counts. The CDR3 DNA follows: TGCGCCAGCAGCTTGTACGTGGGGAACACTGAAGCTTTCTTT. Translating it yields CASSLYVGNTEAFF. The chain employs TRBV5-1 and TRBJ1-1; D unresolved. V was pared by 1 base and J by 1 base, with 8 bases between. The CDR3 sequence is 14 residues long. CDR1 SGHRS and CDR2 YFSETQ come from the germline V gene.

Many counts were recorded for this clonotype. The CDR3 is CASSQVAGLAIKTDTQYF. Written as DNA, the CDR3 is TGTGCCAGCAGCCAAGTAGCGGGGCTTGCCATAAAAACAGATACGCAGTATTTT. This sequence joins TRBV4-2 and TRBJ2-3; 8 nucleotides agree with TRBD2. CDR1 is LGHNA, CDR2 YNFKEQ, per germline. The CDR3 sequence is 18 residues long. V was pared by 1 base and J by 3 bases, with 12 bases of the junction left unmatched.

V usage is TRBV6-1 and J usage is TRBJ2-2, with D maybe TRBD1 (6 bases). The germline V and J ends were trimmed by 3 bases and 4 bases, with 12 bases remaining between them. This CDR3 has 15 residues. Germline CDR1 MNHNS, CDR2 SASEGT. Here the CDR3 DNA reads TGTGCCAGCAGTGAGGCAGGGGTAGGCACCGGGGAGCTGTTTTTT. It translates to CASSEAGVGTGELFF.

This clonotype was counted at least ten times. The CDR3 protein is CASSSRTGSTDTQYF. The CDR3, as DNA: TGTGCCAGCAGCTCCCGGACAGGGAGCACAGATACGCAGTATTTT. The chain employs TRBV7-9 and TRBJ2-3; 8 bases map to TRBD1. CDR3 length equals 15 residues. Per germline, CDR1 SEHNR and CDR2 FQNEAQ (reference sequence). Trimming cost V 4 bases and J 0 bases; bases outside gene matches: 3. The complete variable domain, with remaining parts taken from reference TRBV7-9 and TRBJ2-3, reads DTGVSQNPRHKITKRGQNVTFRCDPISEHNRLYWYRQTLGQGPEFLTYFQNEAQLEKSRLLSDRFSAERPKGSFSTLEIQRTEQGDSAMYLCASSSRTGSTDTQYFGPGTRLTVL.

J is TRBJ1-5 and V is TRBV20-1, with D unresolved. The length of the CDR3 is 14 residues. CDR1 and CDR2 from the germline V gene are DFQATT and SNEGSKA (reference sequence). The V end lost 1 base, the J end lost 3 bases, and 10 bases lay between the germline ends. The CDR3 spells CSARGRRDNQPQHF. CDR3 sequence (DNA): TGCAGTGCTAGAGGGAGGCGGGACAATCAGCCCCAGCATTTT.

Comments on this clonotype: The germline gene is not matched at one end of the junction; a read error may be the cause. The J gene is TRBJ2-3, the V gene TRBV9; D is perhaps TRBD2 (6 bases). Germline values: CDR1 SGDLS, CDR2 YYNGEE. The CDR3 is 14 amino acids. Here the CDR3 reads CASSAGSSRDTQYF. CDR3 DNA sequence: TGTGCCAGCTCGGCGGGAAGTAGCAGAGATACGCAGTATTTT.

The rearrangement joins TRBV30 to TRBJ1-5; D is ambiguous. V lost 0 bases and J lost 6, with 9 bases in between. Germline-derived CDR1 and CDR2 are GTSNPN and SVGIG (reference sequence). This CDR3 region has 13 residues. The CDR3 region has the DNA TGTGCCTGGAGTGTACACCCAGGTCAGCCCCAGCATTTT. Amino acid sequence: CAWSVHPGQPQHF.

The V call is TRBV5-1, the J call TRBJ2-1; TRBD2 is a possible D gene (5 bases). Germline CDR1 is SGHRS and CDR2 is YFSETQ. V was trimmed by 0 bases and J by 4 bases, leaving 14 bases between them. This CDR3 region has 16 residues. The CDR3 DNA reads as TGCGCCAGCAGCTTGGGAGGGCTAGCTAGGTACAATGAGCAGTTCTTC. Translating it yields CASSLGGLARYNEQFF.

This clonotype came up a few times. The V and J genes are TRBV20-1 and TRBJ2-3; TRBD2 matches 14 bases. The V and J ends lost 3 bases and 14 bases, in that order; junction bases with no gene match: 16. Germline V gene data show CDR1 as DFQATT and CDR2 as SNEGSKA (reference sequence). The CDR3 is 16 amino acids. CDR3 sequence: CSASQPTGGTSGRRYF. The CDR3 DNA follows: TGCAGTGCTAGTCAACCGACCGGGGGGACTAGCGGGAGACGGTATTTT.

A word on this clonotype: The conserved final phenylalanine or tryptophan is absent from the CDR3, which likely points to a read error. The chain has TRBV4-1 and TRBJ1-1; 7 nucleotides align to TRBD1. The CDR3 covers 16 residues. CDR1 MGHRA and CDR2 YSYEKL come from the germline V gene. The trim removed 3 bases at V and 4 bases at J, leaving 11 bases unmatched. The CDR3 sequence: CASSHPTGRRSTEAFS. The CDR3 bases are TGCGCCAGCAGCCATCCGACAGGGAGAAGGAGCACTGAAGCTTTCTCT.

The rearrangement joins TRBV5-6 to TRBJ2-1, with a possible D match to TRBD1 (5 bases). V was shortened by 0 bases and J by 7 bases, with 11 bases between the two germline ends. The V gene's germline CDR1 is SGHDT and CDR2 YYEEEE. The CDR3 extends over 14 amino acids. The DNA for the CDR3 is TGTGCCAGCAGCTTGGGATCAGGGTTTAATGAGCAGTTCTTC. Protein: CASSLGSGFNEQFF.

This clonotype was counted between two and nine times. V gene TRBV29-1 combines with J gene TRBJ2-7; a possible D gene is TRBD1 (6 bases). Germline V gene sequence: CDR1 SQVTM, CDR2 ANQGSEA. The V and J ends lost 5 bases and 2 bases respectively, with 16 bases between them. This CDR3 is built from 14 residues. CDR3 sequence (DNA): TGCAGCGTTACCCCAGGGGCGTATCCCTACGAGCAGTACTTC. It translates to CSVTPGAYPYEQYF.

The rearrangement links TRBV30 to TRBJ1-1; no clear D. Germline CDR1 and CDR2: GTSNPN and SVGIG (reference sequence). The CDR3 covers 14 residues. V was cut by 4 bases and J by 5 bases, with 17 bases left in between. The CDR3 nucleotides are TGTGCCTGGACCGGCCCCACCTGGGAGACTGAAGCTTTCTTT. It specifies CAWTGPTWETEAFF.

The rearrangement uses TRBV7-6 and TRBJ2-1, with D tentatively TRBD2 (6 bases). With 5 bases removed from V and 8 bases from J, the gap between germline ends came to 19 bases. CDR1 and CDR2 from the germline V gene are SGHVS and FNYEAQ. The CDR3 consists of 15 residues. The CDR3 nucleotides read TGTGCCAGCAGCCCTCGTGGGCTAGCGTTGGATGAGCAGTTCTTC. This sequence encodes CASSPRGLALDEQFF.

This clonotype was detected only a few times. V gene TRBV7-2 combines with J gene TRBJ2-1; 7 bases are a match to TRBD1. Germline V gene data show CDR1 as SGHTA and CDR2 as FQGNSA. With 6 bases clipped from V and 4 bases from J, the junction kept 3 bases outside the gene matches. CDR3 length: 13 residues. This chain's CDR3 is CASRRQGYNEQFF. In DNA, the CDR3 is TGTGCCAGCAGAAGACAGGGTTACAATGAGCAGTTCTTC.

The chain uses TRBV7-2 and TRBJ1-5; D gene uncertain. Germline CDR1 reads SGHTA; CDR2 reads FQGNSA. The CDR3 totals 16 residues. V was trimmed by 0 bases and J by 6 bases, leaving 15 bases between them. The CDR3 is CASSLASQAVSQPQHF. CDR3 bases: TGTGCCAGCAGCTTAGCGTCGCAGGCCGTCTCTCAGCCCCAGCATTTT.

There are a few counts of this clonotype. The chain is built from TRBV20-1 and TRBJ2-5, with 9 bases fitting TRBD1. CDR3 length: 14 amino acids. V dropped 0 bases and J dropped 4; count of bases not matched to a gene: 3. CDR1 and CDR2 (germline): DFQATT, SNEGSKA (reference sequence). CDR3 bases: TGCAGTGCTAGAGAGACAGGGGGGAGAGAGACCCAGTACTTC. Translation gives CSARETGGRETQYF.